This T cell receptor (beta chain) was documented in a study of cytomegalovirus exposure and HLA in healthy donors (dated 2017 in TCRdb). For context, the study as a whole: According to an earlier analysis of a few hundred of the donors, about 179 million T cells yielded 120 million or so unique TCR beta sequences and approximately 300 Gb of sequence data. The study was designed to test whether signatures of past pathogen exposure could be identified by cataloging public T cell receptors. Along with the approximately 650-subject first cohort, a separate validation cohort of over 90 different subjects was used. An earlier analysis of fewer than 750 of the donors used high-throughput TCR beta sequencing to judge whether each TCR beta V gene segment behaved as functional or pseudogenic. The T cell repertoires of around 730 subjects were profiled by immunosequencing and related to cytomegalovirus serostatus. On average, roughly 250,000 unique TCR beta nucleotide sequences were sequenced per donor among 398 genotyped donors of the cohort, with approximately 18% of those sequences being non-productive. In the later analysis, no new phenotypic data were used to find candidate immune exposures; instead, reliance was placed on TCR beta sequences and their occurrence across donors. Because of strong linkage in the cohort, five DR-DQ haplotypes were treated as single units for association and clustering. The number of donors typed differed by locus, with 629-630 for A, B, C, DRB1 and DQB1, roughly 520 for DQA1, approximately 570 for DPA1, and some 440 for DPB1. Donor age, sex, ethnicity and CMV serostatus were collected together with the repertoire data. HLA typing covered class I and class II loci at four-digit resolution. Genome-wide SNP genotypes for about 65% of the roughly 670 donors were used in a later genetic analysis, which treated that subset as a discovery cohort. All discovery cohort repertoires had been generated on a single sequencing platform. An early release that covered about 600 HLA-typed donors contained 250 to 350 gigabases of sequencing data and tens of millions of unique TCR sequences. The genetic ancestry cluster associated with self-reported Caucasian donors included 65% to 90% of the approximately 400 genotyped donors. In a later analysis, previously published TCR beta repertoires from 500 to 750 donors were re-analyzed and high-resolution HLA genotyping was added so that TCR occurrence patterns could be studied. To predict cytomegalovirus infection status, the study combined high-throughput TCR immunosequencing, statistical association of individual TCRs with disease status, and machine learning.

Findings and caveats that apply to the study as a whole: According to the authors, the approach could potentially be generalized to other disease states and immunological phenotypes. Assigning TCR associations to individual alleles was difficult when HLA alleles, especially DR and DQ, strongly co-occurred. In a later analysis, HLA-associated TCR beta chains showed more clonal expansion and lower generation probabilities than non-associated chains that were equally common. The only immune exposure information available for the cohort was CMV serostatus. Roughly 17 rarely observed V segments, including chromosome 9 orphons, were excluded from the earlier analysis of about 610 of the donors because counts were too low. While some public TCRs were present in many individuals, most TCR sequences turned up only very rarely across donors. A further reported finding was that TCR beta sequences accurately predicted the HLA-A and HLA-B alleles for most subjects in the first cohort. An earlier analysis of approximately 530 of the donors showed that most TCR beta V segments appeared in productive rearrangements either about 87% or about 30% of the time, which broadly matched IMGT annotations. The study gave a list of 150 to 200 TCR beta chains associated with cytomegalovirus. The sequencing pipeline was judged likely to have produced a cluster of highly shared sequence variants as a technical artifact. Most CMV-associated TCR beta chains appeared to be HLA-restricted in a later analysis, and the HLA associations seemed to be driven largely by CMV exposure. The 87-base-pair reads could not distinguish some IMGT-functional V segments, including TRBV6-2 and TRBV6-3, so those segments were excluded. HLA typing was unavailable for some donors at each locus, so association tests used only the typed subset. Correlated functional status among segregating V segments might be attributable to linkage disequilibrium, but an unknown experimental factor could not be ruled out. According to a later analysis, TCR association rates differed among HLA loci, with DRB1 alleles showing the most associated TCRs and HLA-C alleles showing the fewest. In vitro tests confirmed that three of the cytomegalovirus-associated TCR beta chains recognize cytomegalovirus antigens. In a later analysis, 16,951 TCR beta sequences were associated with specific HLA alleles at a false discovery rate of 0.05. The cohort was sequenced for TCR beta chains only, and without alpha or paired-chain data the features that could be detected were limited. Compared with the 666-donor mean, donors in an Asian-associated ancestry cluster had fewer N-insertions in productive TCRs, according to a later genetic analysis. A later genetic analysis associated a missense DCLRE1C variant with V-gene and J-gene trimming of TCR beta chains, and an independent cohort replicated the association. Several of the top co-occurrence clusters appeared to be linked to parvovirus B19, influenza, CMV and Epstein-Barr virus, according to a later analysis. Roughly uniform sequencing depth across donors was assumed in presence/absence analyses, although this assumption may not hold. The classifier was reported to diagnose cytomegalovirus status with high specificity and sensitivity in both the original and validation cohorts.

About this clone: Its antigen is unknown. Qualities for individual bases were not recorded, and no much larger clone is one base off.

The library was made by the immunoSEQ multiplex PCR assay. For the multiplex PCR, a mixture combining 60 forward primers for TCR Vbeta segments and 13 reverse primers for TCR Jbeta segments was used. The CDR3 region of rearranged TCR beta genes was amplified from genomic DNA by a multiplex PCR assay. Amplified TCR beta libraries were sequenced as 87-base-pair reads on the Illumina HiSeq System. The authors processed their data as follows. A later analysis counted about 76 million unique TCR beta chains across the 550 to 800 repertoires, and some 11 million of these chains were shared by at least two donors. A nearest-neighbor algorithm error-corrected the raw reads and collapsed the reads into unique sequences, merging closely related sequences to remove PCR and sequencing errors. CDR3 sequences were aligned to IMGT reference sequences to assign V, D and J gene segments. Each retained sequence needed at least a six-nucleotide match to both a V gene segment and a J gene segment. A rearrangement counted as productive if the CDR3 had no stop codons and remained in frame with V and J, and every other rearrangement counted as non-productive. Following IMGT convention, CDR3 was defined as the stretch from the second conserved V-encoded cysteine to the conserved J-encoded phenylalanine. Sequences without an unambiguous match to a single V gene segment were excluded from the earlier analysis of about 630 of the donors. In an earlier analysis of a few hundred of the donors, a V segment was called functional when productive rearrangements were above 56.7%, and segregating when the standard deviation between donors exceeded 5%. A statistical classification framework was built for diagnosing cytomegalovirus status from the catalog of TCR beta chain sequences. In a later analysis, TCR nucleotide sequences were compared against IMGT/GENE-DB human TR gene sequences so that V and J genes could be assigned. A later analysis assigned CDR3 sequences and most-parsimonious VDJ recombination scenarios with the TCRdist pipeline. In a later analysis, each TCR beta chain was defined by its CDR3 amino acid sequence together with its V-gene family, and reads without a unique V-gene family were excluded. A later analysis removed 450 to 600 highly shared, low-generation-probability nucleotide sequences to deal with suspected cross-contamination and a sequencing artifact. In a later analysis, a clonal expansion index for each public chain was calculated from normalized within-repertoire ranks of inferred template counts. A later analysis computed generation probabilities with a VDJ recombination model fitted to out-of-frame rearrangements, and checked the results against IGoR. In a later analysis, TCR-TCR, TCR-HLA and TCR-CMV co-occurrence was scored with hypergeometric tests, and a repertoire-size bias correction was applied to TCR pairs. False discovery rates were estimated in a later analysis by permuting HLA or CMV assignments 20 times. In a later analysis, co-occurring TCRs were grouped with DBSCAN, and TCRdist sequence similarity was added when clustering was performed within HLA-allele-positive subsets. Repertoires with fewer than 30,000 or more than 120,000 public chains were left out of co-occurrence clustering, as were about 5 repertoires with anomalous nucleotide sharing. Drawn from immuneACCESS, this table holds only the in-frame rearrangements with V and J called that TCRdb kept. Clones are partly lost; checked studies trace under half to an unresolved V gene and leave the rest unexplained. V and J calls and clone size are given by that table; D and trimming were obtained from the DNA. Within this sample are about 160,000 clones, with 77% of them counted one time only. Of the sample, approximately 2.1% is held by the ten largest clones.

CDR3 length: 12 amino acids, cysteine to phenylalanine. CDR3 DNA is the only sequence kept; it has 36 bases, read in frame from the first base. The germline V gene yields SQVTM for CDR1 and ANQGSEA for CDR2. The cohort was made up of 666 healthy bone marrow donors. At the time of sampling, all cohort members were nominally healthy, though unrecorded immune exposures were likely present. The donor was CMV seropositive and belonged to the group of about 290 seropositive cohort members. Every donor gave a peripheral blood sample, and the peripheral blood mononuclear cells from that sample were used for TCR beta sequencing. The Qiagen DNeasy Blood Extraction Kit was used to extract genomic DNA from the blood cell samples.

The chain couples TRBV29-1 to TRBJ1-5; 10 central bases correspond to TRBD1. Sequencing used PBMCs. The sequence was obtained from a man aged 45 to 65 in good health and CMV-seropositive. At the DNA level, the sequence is TGCAGTCCGGACAGGGGGGTTCAGCCCCAGCATTTT. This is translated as CSPDRGVQPQHF. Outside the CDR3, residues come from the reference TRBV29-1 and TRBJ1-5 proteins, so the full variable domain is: SAVISQKPSRDICQRGTSLTIQCQVDSQVTMMFWYRQQPGQSLTLIATANQGSEATYESGFVIDKFPISRPNLTFSTLTVSNMSPEDSSIYLCSPDRGVQPQHFGDGTRLSIL.